This T cell receptor (beta chain) came from a study of shared clonotypes between healthy human individuals. Trimming at V came to 3 bases and at J to 3 bases, leaving 6 bases not matched to a gene. This CDR3 contains 16 residues. Germline V CDR1 and CDR2: MDHEN, SYDVKM. Donors were Caucasian adults residing in Nashville, Tennessee, USA. TCRdb's table, derived via immunoSEQ multiplex PCR, lists solely in-frame clones and lacks some. The sample holds 2 million to 3 million clones; under 95% are singletons and the top ten take 0.36%. Overall study findings and caveats: Tissue TCR repertoires likely differ from these blood-only repertoires.

About this clone: The antigen remains unidentified.

This sequence originates from a man younger than 35 in good health. Some clones in this sample may be carry-over from other donors' samples. This rearrangement joins TRBV28 to TRBJ2-3; TRBD2 aligns across 10 bases. The sequenced sample was naive CD4+ T cells from PBMCs. Stated subset: CD45RA+ positively selected. The CDR3 bases are TGTGCCAGCAGTTTCCCTAGCGGGAGTACAACAGATACGCAGTATTTT. It codes for CASSFPSGSTTDTQYF.